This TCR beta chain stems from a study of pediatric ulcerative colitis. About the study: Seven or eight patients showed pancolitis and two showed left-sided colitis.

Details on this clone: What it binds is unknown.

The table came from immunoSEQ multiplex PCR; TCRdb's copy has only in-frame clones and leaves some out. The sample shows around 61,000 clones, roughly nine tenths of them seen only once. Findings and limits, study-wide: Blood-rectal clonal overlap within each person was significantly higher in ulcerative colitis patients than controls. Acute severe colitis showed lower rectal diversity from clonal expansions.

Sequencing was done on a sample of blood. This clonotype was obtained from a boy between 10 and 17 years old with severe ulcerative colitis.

The CDR3 bases are TGTGCCAGCAGCGCCCAGGCGGGGCCCATGAACACTGAAGCTTTCTTT. Amino acid sequence: CASSAQAGPMNTEAFF. This chain uses TRBV9 with TRBJ1-1; D perhaps matches TRBD1 (5 bases). The CDR3 length is 16 residues. Trimming removed 3 bases at V and 0 bases at J, with 15 bases between. Germline loops: CDR1 SGDLS, CDR2 YYNGEE.